This T cell receptor (beta chain) originates from a study of lymphopenia after photon versus proton radiotherapy (dated by TCRdb to between 2019 and 2020). About the study as a whole: Photon and proton radiation therapy were compared by the study for their immunological effects in patients with gastrointestinal tumors who developed high-grade lymphopenia. A cohort of under 25 patients with gastrointestinal tumors who received either photon or proton therapy and subsequently developed lymphopenia was included. The goal of the study was to characterize the differences between the two radiation modalities in how they affect the immune system.

Regarding this clone: Which antigen it targets is not known. Per-base qualities were not stored, and no clone one base away is much larger.

From the germline V gene, CDR1 is SNHLY and CDR2 is FYNNEI. V lost 3 bases and J lost 7 bases, and the count of bases not matched to a germline gene is 6. The CDR3 covers 16 residues, taking in both the cysteine and the phenylalanine. Left in the record is the CDR3 DNA by itself, 48 bases read in frame from the first base. What the work shows at the level of the full study, not this receptor alone: After the lymphocyte count nadir, oligoclonal expansion, especially of CD8+ Temra cells, was observed in photon-treated repertoires, and the drop in diversity was driven by this expansion. Among patients across the cohort who died, overall survival time showed an inverse correlation with a larger post-nadir drop in TCR diversity. Relative stability during treatment was observed in proton-treated patients, whereas loss of naive T cells and TCR diversity and gain of effector/memory populations were observed in photon-treated patients. The survival association was assessed only in patients who died, and the authors presented better survival with proton therapy as a possibility rather than a demonstrated result.

The library was obtained by the immunoSEQ multiplex PCR assay. Alongside multiparametric flow cytometry, deep sequencing of rearranged TCR beta loci was used to profile the T cell repertoires. In its TCRdb copy, this immuneACCESS table keeps in-frame sequences only and misses some clones. Where compared with another copy, unresolved V genes explain less than half of these, and the others have no known cause. Across this sample there are about 83,000 clones, with about 86% seen only once. The top ten constitute over 1.2% of the sample. Material: peripheral blood, obtained from a patient treated with proton-based radiotherapy. The TCR comes from a man aged 55 to 70 with pancreatic cancer. The chain couples TRBV2 to TRBJ2-3, with 14 junctional bases fitting TRBD2. The sequenced DNA is TGTGCCAGCAGTGAGGGGACTAGCGGGAGATTCTATACGCAGTATTTT. It encodes CASSEGTSGRFYTQYF.